Sequencing of this T cell receptor beta chain was carried out in a study of cytomegalovirus exposure and HLA in healthy donors listed by TCRdb under 2017. Notes on the research overall: An earlier analysis of roughly 610 of the donors reported about 300 Gb of sequence data and some 110 million unique TCR beta sequences obtained from approximately 180 million T cells. Typing coverage differed by locus: A, B, C, DRB1 and DQB1 were typed in about 629-630 donors, DQA1 in about 500, DPA1 in around 580, and DPB1 in 400 to 480. Of the roughly 400 genotyped donors, approximately 83% fell in the genetic ancestry cluster associated with self-reported Caucasian donors. Along with the approximately 700-subject first cohort, a separate validation cohort of around 120 different subjects was used. Rather than drawing on any new phenotypic data, the later analysis identified candidate immune exposures from TCR beta sequences and the way those sequences occurred across donors. An early release that covered 500 to 800 HLA-typed donors contained approximately 290 gigabases of sequencing data and around 80 million unique TCR sequences. A later analysis re-examined previously published TCR beta repertoires from 600 to 700 donors and added high-resolution HLA genotyping to investigate patterns of TCR occurrence. HLA typing included class I and class II loci at four-digit resolution. Every discovery cohort repertoire had been produced on one sequencing platform. High-throughput TCR immunosequencing, statistical association of individual TCRs with disease status, and machine learning were combined to predict cytomegalovirus infection status. A later genetic analysis used genome-wide SNP genotypes for about 65% of the 666 donors, treating that subset as a discovery cohort. The study aimed to test whether cataloging public T cell receptors could reveal signatures of past pathogen exposure. On average, around 240,000 unique TCR beta nucleotide sequences were sequenced per donor among a few hundred genotyped donors of the cohort, with roughly 18% of those sequences being non-productive. The study used immunosequencing to profile the T cell repertoires of under 700 subjects and linked those repertoires to cytomegalovirus serostatus. An earlier analysis of approximately 580 of the donors used high-throughput TCR beta sequencing to judge whether each TCR beta V gene segment behaved as functional or pseudogenic. A few DR-DQ haplotypes were treated as single units for association and clustering because of strong linkage in the cohort. Donor age, sex, ethnicity and CMV serostatus were compiled alongside the repertoire data.

Points on this clone: Which antigen it targets is not known. No per-base quality is available; no much larger clone lies one base away.

The cohort consisted of some 670 healthy bone marrow donors. All cohort members were sampled while nominally healthy, although unrecorded immune exposures were likely present. The donor was CMV seropositive and belonged to the group of 270 or so seropositive cohort members. Each donor provided a peripheral blood sample, and peripheral blood mononuclear cells were used for TCR beta sequencing. The Qiagen DNeasy Blood Extraction Kit was used to extract genomic DNA from the blood cell samples. General study outcomes and caveats: A few of the identified cytomegalovirus-associated TCR beta chains were confirmed in vitro to be specific for cytomegalovirus antigens. A further reported finding was that TCR beta sequences accurately predicted the HLA-A and HLA-B alleles for most subjects in the first cohort. According to the authors, the approach could potentially be generalized to other disease states and immunological phenotypes. An earlier analysis of some 590 of the donors showed that most TCR beta V segments appeared in productive rearrangements either about 90% or about 30% of the time, which broadly matched IMGT annotations. According to a later analysis, TCR association rates differed among HLA loci, with DRB1 alleles showing the most associated TCRs and HLA-C alleles showing the fewest. Only TCR beta chains were sequenced in this cohort, and the absence of alpha or paired-chain data limited detectable features. The earlier analysis of some 540 of the donors excluded over 15 rarely observed V segments, including chromosome 9 orphons, because counts were too low. In a later analysis, most CMV-associated TCR beta chains were found to appear HLA-restricted, with HLA associations seemingly driven largely by CMV exposure. Correlated functional status among segregating V segments might reflect linkage disequilibrium, but an unknown experimental factor could not be ruled out. The sequencing pipeline was judged likely to have produced a cluster of highly shared sequence variants as a technical artifact. Sequencing depth was assumed to be roughly uniform across donors in the presence/absence analyses, though that assumption may not hold. The classifier was reported to diagnose cytomegalovirus status with high specificity and sensitivity in both the original and validation cohorts. Because the 87-base-pair reads could not distinguish some IMGT-functional V segments, including TRBV6-2 and TRBV6-3, those segments were excluded. A total of roughly 160 TCR beta chains were listed by the study as associated with cytomegalovirus. A later analysis associated about 17,000 TCR beta sequences with specific HLA alleles at a false discovery rate of 0.05. In a later analysis, HLA-associated TCR beta chains were found to be more clonally expanded and to have lower generation probabilities than equally common non-associated chains. Because some donors lacked HLA typing at each locus, the association tests relied only on the typed subset. Several of the top co-occurrence clusters appeared to be linked to parvovirus B19, influenza, CMV and Epstein-Barr virus, according to a later analysis. Most TCR sequences were seen in very few donors, while some public TCRs were found in many individuals. When HLA alleles, especially DR and DQ, strongly co-occurred, TCR associations were difficult to assign to individual alleles. In a later genetic analysis, a missense DCLRE1C variant was associated with V-gene and J-gene trimming of TCR beta chains, and the association was replicated in an independent cohort. For the cohort, immune exposure information was limited to CMV serostatus. Compared with the roughly 600-donor mean, donors in an Asian-associated ancestry cluster had fewer N-insertions in productive TCRs, according to a later genetic analysis.

Cut back by 7 bases and 0 bases, the V and J ends lie 13 bases apart. For CDR1 and CDR2, the germline V gene lists SGHTA and FQGNSA. The CDR3 covers 14 residues, taking in both the cysteine and the phenylalanine. Only the CDR3 DNA stays, 42 bases, in frame from base 1. Library preparation employed the immunoSEQ multiplex PCR assay. The multiplex PCR relied on a mix of 60 forward primers for TCR Vbeta segments and 13 reverse primers for TCR Jbeta segments. Amplification of the CDR3 region of rearranged TCR beta genes was performed with a multiplex PCR assay on genomic DNA. The amplified TCR beta libraries were sequenced on the Illumina HiSeq System as 87-base-pair reads. The published analysis was carried out like this. A later analysis tallied about 77 million unique TCR beta chains across the 666 repertoires, and approximately 11 million of those chains were shared by two or more donors. A nearest-neighbor algorithm error-corrected the raw reads and collapsed the reads into unique sequences, merging closely related sequences to remove PCR and sequencing errors. To assign V, D and J gene segments, CDR3 sequences were aligned to IMGT reference sequences. Each retained sequence needed at least a six-nucleotide match to both a V gene segment and a J gene segment. Rearrangements were called productive when the CDR3 lacked stop codons and stayed in frame with V and J; all others were non-productive. Following IMGT convention, CDR3 was defined as the stretch from the second conserved V-encoded cysteine up to the conserved J-encoded phenylalanine. The earlier analysis of about 570 of the donors excluded any sequence lacking an unambiguous match to a single V gene segment. In an earlier analysis of a few hundred of the donors, a V segment was called functional when productive rearrangements were above 56.7%, and segregating when the standard deviation between donors exceeded 5%. A statistical classification framework was developed to diagnose cytomegalovirus status using the catalog of TCR beta chain sequences. A later analysis assigned V and J genes by comparing TCR nucleotide sequences with IMGT/GENE-DB human TR gene sequences. The TCRdist pipeline was used in a later analysis to assign CDR3 sequences and most-parsimonious VDJ recombination scenarios. A later analysis defined each TCR beta chain by its CDR3 amino acid sequence plus V-gene family, and excluded reads lacking a unique V-gene family. To address suspected cross-contamination and a sequencing artifact, a later analysis removed 550 to 750 highly shared, low-generation-probability nucleotide sequences. A later analysis calculated a clonal expansion index for each public chain from normalized within-repertoire ranks of inferred template counts. In a later analysis, generation probabilities were computed with a VDJ recombination model fitted to out-of-frame rearrangements, and the resulting probabilities were checked against IGoR. In a later analysis, TCR-TCR, TCR-HLA and TCR-CMV co-occurrence was scored with hypergeometric tests, and a repertoire-size bias correction was applied to TCR pairs. To estimate false discovery rates, a later analysis permuted the HLA or CMV assignments 20 times. In a later analysis, co-occurring TCRs were grouped with DBSCAN, and TCRdist sequence similarity was added when clustering was performed within HLA-allele-positive subsets. Repertoires with fewer than 30,000 or more than 120,000 public chains were left out of co-occurrence clustering, as were about 5 repertoires with anomalous nucleotide sharing. Entries here come from immuneACCESS through TCRdb and include only in-frame sequences with V and J called. Some clones fail to appear in such tables; in the studies checked, an unresolved V gene covers under half of the shortfall, and the cause of the remainder is unknown. V and J calls and clone size are given by that table; D and trimming were obtained from the DNA. For this sample there are about 190,000 clones; more than 65% appear just once. The leading ten clones occupy 3.1% of the sample.

The sequence was collected from a young woman in good health and CMV-seropositive. The V and J segments used are TRBV7-2 and TRBJ2-7; confidence is insufficient to name the D gene. The material sequenced was PBMCs. The DNA sequence follows: TGTGCCAGCACCCTAAATGCCGACTCCTACGAGCAGTACTTC. It translates as CASTLNADSYEQYF.